This T cell receptor beta chain was captured by sequencing in a study of T cell repertoires in ileal Crohn's disease. Overall study: Each sample's TCRB immunosequencing used five hundred nanograms of biopsy DNA.

Indicated time point: proximal margin of the surgical specimen (macroscopically non-inflamed). The V gene lost 0 bases and the J gene lost 8 bases, with 11 bases spanning the gap. Germline assignment: CDR1 SGHTS and CDR2 YDEGEE. The CDR3 is 13 residues long. Using immunoSEQ multiplex PCR, the repertoire was profiled, and TCRdb retains in-frame clones only, with some absent. Among 7,000 or so clones listed, around 70% were seen once. This TCR was sampled from an adult with Crohn's disease. The sequenced sample consisted of ileal tissue. The chain combines TRBV5-8 with TRBJ1-2; D gene unclear. CDR3 bases: TGTGCCAGCAGCTTGGCAAGGGTCGGGGGCTACACCTTC. It yields the protein CASSLARVGGYTF.